This paragraph covers one TCR beta chain sequence. What it recognizes is unknown. These data belong to a study of shared clonotypes between healthy human individuals. Study observations and caveats: Naive subsets usually exceeded memory subsets in estimated richness.

In germline, CDR1 is GTSNPN, CDR2 SVGIG (reference sequence). The CDR3 consists of 13 residues. Caucasian adults living in Nashville, Tennessee, provided all samples. Data came from immunoSEQ multiplex PCR; TCRdb stores just in-frame clones and leaves some out. The table records roughly 1,500,000 clones, approximately 98.5% of them present only once. Sequencing was carried out using naive CD4+ T cells sorted from blood. The sample's subset: CD45RA+ positively selected. This chain uses TRBV30 with TRBJ2-3; D is possibly TRBD1 or TRBD2 (5 bases each). The TCR originated in a man aged 25-40 years in good health. This CDR3 is CVGARGLTDTQYF. CDR3 nucleotides: TGTGTTGGGGCACGGGGCCTCACAGATACGCAGTATTTT.